This TCR beta chain was sequenced in a study of naive and memory T cell subsets. Specified treatment: skin biopsy from PPD injection site in Mantoux-positive individual. The library had UMIs added by 3' ligation of an oligonucleotide to TCR cDNA. Amplification of ligated cDNA took four PCR rounds with SP2 and nested alpha and beta constant primers. TCRdb re-called the UMI-ligation and nested PCR reads with MiXCR, one entry per CDR3 protein. The sample has around 33,000 distinct CDR3 sequences, less than 8.5% seen once. The V gene's germline CDR1 is SEHNR and CDR2 FQNEAQ (reference sequence). The CDR3 sequence is 14 residues long. Trimming removed 1 base from V and 0 bases from J, with 4 bases in between. This clonotype was observed a few times.

This chain uses TRBV7-9 with TRBJ1-3; D ambiguous. The receptor's source is an adult in good health. Sequenced here: skin, sampled from a tuberculin skin test site. The CDR3, as DNA: TGTGCCAGCAGCTTAGTTCCCTCTGGAAACACCATATATTTT. Translated: CASSLVPSGNTIYF.